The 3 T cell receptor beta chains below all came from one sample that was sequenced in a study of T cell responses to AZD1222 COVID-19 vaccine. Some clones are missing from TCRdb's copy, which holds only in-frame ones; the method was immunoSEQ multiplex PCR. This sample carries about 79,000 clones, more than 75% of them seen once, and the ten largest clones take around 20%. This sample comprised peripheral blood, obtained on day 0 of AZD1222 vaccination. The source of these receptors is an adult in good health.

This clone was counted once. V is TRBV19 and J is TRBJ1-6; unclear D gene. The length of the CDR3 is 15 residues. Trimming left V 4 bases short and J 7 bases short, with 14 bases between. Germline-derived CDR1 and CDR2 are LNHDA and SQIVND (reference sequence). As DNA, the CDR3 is TGTGCCAGTAGTAACCCCGGGCAGTCCAATTCACCCCTCCACTTT. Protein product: CASSNPGQSNSPLHF.

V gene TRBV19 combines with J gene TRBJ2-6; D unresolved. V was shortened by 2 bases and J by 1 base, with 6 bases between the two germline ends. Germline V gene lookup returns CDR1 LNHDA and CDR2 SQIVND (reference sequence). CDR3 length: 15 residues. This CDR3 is CASSIQGSGANVLTF. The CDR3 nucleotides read TGTGCCAGTAGTATACAAGGATCTGGGGCCAACGTCCTGACTTTC.

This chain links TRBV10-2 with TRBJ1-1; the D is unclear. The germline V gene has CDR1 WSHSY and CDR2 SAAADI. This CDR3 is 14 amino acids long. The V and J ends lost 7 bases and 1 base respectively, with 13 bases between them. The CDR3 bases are TGCGCCAGCATCTTGACCGGTGGGAACACTGAAGCTTTCTTT. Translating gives CASILTGGNTEAFF.